This TCR beta chain derives from a study of CD8 T cells in ankylosing spondylitis. This clonotype occurred many times. The antigen remains undetermined. Overall study results and limits: Reportedly, significant enrichment of disease-linked clones occurred in matched ankylosing spondylitis synovial fluid. Existing reports had already noted some motif variants in reactive arthritis synovial fluid and blood.

V was trimmed by 5 bases and J by 4 bases, leaving 15 bases between them. Per the germline V gene, CDR1 is MNHEY and CDR2 is SMNVEV (reference sequence). The CDR3 runs to 14 residues. TCRdb fed the 5' RACE reads into MiXCR, producing one record per CDR3 protein. The table has 250,000 to 400,000 distinct CDR3 sequences, more than 9% seen once; the top ten hold roughly 9.1%. The chain recombines TRBV27 with TRBJ2-7, with unresolved D. The receptor comes from a female donor with ankylosing spondylitis or in good health (not recorded which). Sequencing was done on a sample of blood, either unsorted or a sorted T cell fraction (not recorded which). CDR3 sequence reads: CASSLGGWDYEQYF. Here the CDR3 DNA reads TGTGCCAGCAGTCTAGGCGGTTGGGATTACGAGCAGTACTTC.